This record concerns one T cell receptor beta chain sequence. This clonotype has at least ten counts. Its binding antigen is unknown. No per-base quality is available; no much larger clone lies one base away. Ophthalmopathy patients had moderately to severely active disease, Clinical Activity Score of at least 3, NOSPECS grade of at least 4, and duration under 3 months. The study excluded patients with uncontrolled infections, other autoimmune diseases, pregnancy or lactation. Diagnoses were established on the basis of clinical symptoms, serum thyroxine and TRAb, thyroid ultrasound, and orbital computed tomography. PBMCs were isolated from more than 9 ml of fresh peripheral blood by Ficoll-Paque density gradient centrifugation. Total RNA was extracted with Trizol reagent, and quality was checked on an Agilent 2100 Bioanalyzer. This specimen comes from a study of T cells in Graves' hyperthyroidism and ophthalmopathy (dated 2019 in TCRdb). At the level of the whole study: Peripheral blood was sampled at the time of initial diagnosis, prior to any treatment. The approximately 100 discovery patients were randomly split 7:3 into training and test sets. TCR Vbeta CDR3 sequencing of approximately 140 peripheral blood samples (roughly 43 ophthalmopathy, about 75 hyperthyroidism and around 17 progressor patients) is reported in the paper. Prospective prediction of ophthalmopathy was tested in an independent validation cohort consisting of some 18 hyperthyroidism patients and 17 patients who later progressed to ophthalmopathy. In several Graves' hyperthyroidism patients, the study also compared T-cell repertoires from thyroid tissue with T-cell repertoires from blood. Once sampling was done, hyperthyroidism patients were given methimazole at a starting dose of 30 mg daily, whereas ophthalmopathy patients were given high-dose intravenous methylprednisolone. To identify distinguishing TCR V-J signatures, a discovery cohort of 100 or so patients was used, comprising 43 with Graves' ophthalmopathy and some 60 with stable Graves' hyperthyroidism. Overall results and qualifications from the work: Sample size was not statistically predetermined, and investigators were not blinded to group allocation. Most expanded thyroid clonotypes (frequency above 0.001) were also found in blood, which suggests that blood repertoires may mirror thyroid immune responses. In cross-validation, a model built on a 13 V-J signature told ophthalmopathy apart from stable hyperthyroidism with just under 90% sensitivity and roughly 82% specificity, and in testing the same model reached 80%/75%. During validation, the model predicted progression to ophthalmopathy a median of roughly 7.1 months ahead of onset, with almost 71% sensitivity and less than 85% specificity.

The CDR3 covers 18 residues, taking in both the cysteine and the phenylalanine. The kept DNA is CDR3 alone, 54 bases in frame from the first base. Via the germline V gene, CDR1 is MDHEN and CDR2 SYDVKM. V is clipped by 5 bases and J by 5 bases, and the sequence between their germline boundaries is 27 bases long. The TCR beta CDR3 regions were amplified from the RNA transcripts. The TCR CDR3 was subjected to a first round of RT-PCR using the HTBI primer set and the Qiagen OneStep RT-PCR kit. The libraries were constructed in a second round of multiplex PCR and then size-selected and purified. The libraries were sequenced on an Illumina HiSeq2000 using paired-end 100 bp reads. The published analysis was carried out like this. SOAPnuke was used to process the raw data, removing reads that contained adapters or uncalled bases, had a mean Phred below 15, or lacked an exact match to the constant primer or identifier. High-quality paired reads were merged using COPE v1.2.5, and each unique nucleotide sequence was defined as a clonotype. Clonotypes were aligned to IMGT TRBV, TRBD and TRBJ reference segments using MiTCR v1.1. Only V-J combinations with frequency above 0.0001, covering roughly 99% of repertoires, were analysed. The TCS score was defined as F50 (clonal expansion) divided by E x V (chaos), with BLOSUM62-based TCRdist calculated between CDR3 peptides within each V-J. Welch's t-statistics and random forest reduced 450 to 600 V-J features to roughly 13, which were used in a naive Bayes classifier (R e1071). TCRdb reworked the public reads: Q25 trimming with fastp, MiXCR clone assembly, productive beta chains retained. CDR3 protein duplicates are merged, each entry listing the most common genes and DNA. TCRdb assigned the V and J calls; the authors' analysis was not used. A total of some 490,000 distinct CDR3 sequences appear in this sample, more than 15% of them only once. Around 28% of the sample rests with the top ten.

The sequenced sample was blood. The chain couples TRBV28 to TRBJ1-2; TRBD1 might be the D gene, on 5 matching bases. The origin of this receptor is a woman under 40 with Graves' ophthalmopathy. The CDR3 protein is CASSPYKRGVDRAYGYTF. The sequenced DNA: TGTGCCAGCAGTCCTTATAAAAGAGGGGTTGATAGGGCATATGGCTACACCTTC.